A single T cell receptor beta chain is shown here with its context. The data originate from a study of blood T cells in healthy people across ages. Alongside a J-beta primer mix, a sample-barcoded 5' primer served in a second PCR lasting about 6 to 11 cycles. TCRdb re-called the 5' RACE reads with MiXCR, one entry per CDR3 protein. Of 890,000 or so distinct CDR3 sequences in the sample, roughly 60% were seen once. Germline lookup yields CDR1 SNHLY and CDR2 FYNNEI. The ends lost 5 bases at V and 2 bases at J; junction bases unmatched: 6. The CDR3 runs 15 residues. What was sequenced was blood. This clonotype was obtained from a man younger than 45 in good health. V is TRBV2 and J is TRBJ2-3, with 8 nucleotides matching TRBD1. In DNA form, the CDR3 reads TGTGCCAGCAGTCCCGGGACAGGAATCACAGATACGCAGTATTTT. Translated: CASSPGTGITDTQYF.